This T cell receptor (beta chain) comes out of a study of T cell changes during pregnancy in multiple sclerosis. The germline V and J ends were trimmed by 5 bases and 0 bases, with 14 bases remaining between them. Per germline, CDR1 SNHLY and CDR2 FYNNEI. This CDR3 spans 16 amino acids. Only in-frame clones appear in the TCRdb table, and some are missing; sequencing was by immunoSEQ multiplex PCR. The table lists some 36,000 clones, 90% of them singletons. Sequences were derived from CD4+ T cells from peripheral blood mononuclear cells, sampled in the second trimester of pregnancy. The gene calls are TRBV2 and TRBJ1-5; a weak D match, TRBD1 (6 bases). The TCR sequence derives from a female donor with multiple sclerosis, enrolled in a pregnancy study. This CDR3 is CASSSGTTYSNQPQHF. CDR3 bases: TGTGCCAGCAGTTCCGGGACAACATATAGCAATCAGCCCCAGCATTTT.